This TCR beta chain originates from a study of blood T cell repertoires in COVID-19. The wider study: The United States, Italy and Spain supplied acute and convalescent COVID-19 samples. The cDNA or gDNA used as material had been derived from T cells, B-cell-depleted T cells, or PBMCs.

Deletions cut 5 bases from V and 5 bases from J, with 12 bases between. Germline V CDR1 and CDR2: PRHDT, FYEKMQ (reference sequence). The CDR3 runs to 13 residues. Methods used by the authors: Nucleated cell counts were estimated from reference gene primer amplification. Generated by immunoSEQ multiplex PCR, the TCRdb table keeps only in-frame clones and is missing some. V and J calls and clone size are as listed in that table; D and trimming were resolved from the DNA. Of 250,000 to 350,000 clones in the sample, around 90% are singletons; the top ten hold about 2.2%. In this sample, this clone turned up a few times.

The clonotype comes from a woman between 45 and 60 years old who had recovered from COVID-19. The chain couples TRBV13 to TRBJ1-2; D perhaps matches TRBD1 (6 bases). Source material: peripheral blood. In DNA, the CDR3 is TGTGCCAGCAGCACAAACAGGGCTTATGGCTACACCTTC. Translating gives CASSTNRAYGYTF.